These 27 T cell receptor beta chains came from one sample sequenced in a study of neurological immune-mediated disorders. MiXCR, applied by TCRdb to the 5' RACE reads, yields one record per CDR3 protein. The sample holds 50,000 or so distinct CDR3 sequences, 3% to 4% seen once. The specimen was PBMCs. The receptors stem from a man aged 35 to 55 with multiple sclerosis.

This clonotype was seen repeatedly, ten times or more. The J gene is TRBJ1-2, the V gene TRBV7-8, with TRBD1 as a possible D gene (6 bases). The CDR3 has 14 residues. Trimming took off 4 bases at V and 0 bases at J, with 9 bases between the two ends. Germline V gene lookup returns CDR1 SGHVS and CDR2 FQNEAQ. The CDR3 nucleotides are TGTGCCAGCAGCTACGACAGGTCTAACTATGGCTACACCTTC. This gives the protein CASSYDRSNYGYTF.

In its sample, this clonotype was seen many times. V usage is TRBV7-9 and J usage is TRBJ1-3; D is undetermined. This CDR3 has 12 amino acids. V gave up 0 bases and J gave up 4 bases, with 1 base separating them. In germline, CDR1 is SEHNR, CDR2 FQNEAQ (reference sequence). The CDR3 spells CASSLAGNTIYF. In DNA, the CDR3 is TGTGCCAGCAGCTTAGCGGGAAACACCATATATTTT.

This clonotype was picked up many times. The CDR3 DNA is TGTGCCAGCAGTCGCCAGGGTGGGGGTTCACCCCTCCACTTT. Translated, it gives CASSRQGGGSPLHF. The chain links TRBV6-5 to TRBJ1-6; TRBD1 is a possible D gene (5 bases). V was trimmed by 5 bases and J by 9 bases, leaving 14 bases between them. This CDR3 has 14 amino acids. Germline lookup yields CDR1 MNHEY and CDR2 SVGAGI.

This clonotype was picked up many times. This rearrangement joins TRBV5-1 to TRBJ2-3; D is tentatively TRBD1 or TRBD2 (5 bases each). Trimming pared 1 base from V and 5 bases from J, leaving 11 bases between. Looked up from germline, CDR1 is SGHRS and CDR2 is YFSETQ. This CDR3 has 14 residues. The CDR3 sequence is CASSLTGTKDTQYF. CDR3 nucleotides: TGCGCCAGCAGCTTGACGGGGACCAAAGATACGCAGTATTTT.

This clonotype was seen ten or more times. This rearrangement joins TRBV29-1 to TRBJ1-2; D ambiguous. Germline V CDR1 and CDR2: SQVTM, ANQGSEA. V lost 7 bases to trimming and J lost 3 bases, with 15 bases between them. CDR3 length equals 13 residues. CDR3 region: CSASGQVDYGYTF. In nucleotides, the CDR3 is TGCAGCGCTAGCGGTCAGGTTGACTATGGCTACACCTTC.

The rearrangement joins TRBV7-9 to TRBJ2-1, with D hard to call. This CDR3 has 17 residues. Germline assignment: CDR1 SEHNR and CDR2 FQNEAQ (reference sequence). Between the trimmed V and J ends, which lost 5 bases and 0 bases, there was a span of 17 bases. CDR3 in DNA: TGTGCCAGCAGCCTTACCGGTACGACAAACTCCTACAATGAGCAGTTCTTC. As protein: CASSLTGTTNSYNEQFF.

This clonotype was recorded many times. The genes are TRBV28 and TRBJ2-1, with 15 nucleotides matching TRBD2. CDR1 is MDHEN and CDR2 is SYDVKM in the germline V gene. The CDR3 covers 20 residues. V trimming: 7 bases; J trimming: 0 bases; junction bases outside the gene matches: 13. CDR3 nucleotides: TGTGCCAGCACCGGAGCCGGGACTAGCGGGGGGCTAAGCTCCTACAATGAGCAGTTCTTC. Translating gives CASTGAGTSGGLSSYNEQFF.

The rearrangement joins TRBV18 to TRBJ1-1; 7 bases agree with TRBD1. This CDR3 region has 13 residues. Germline V gene data show CDR1 as KGHSH and CDR2 as LQKENI. The V and J ends lost 3 bases and 11 bases, in that order; junction bases with no gene match: 9. The CDR3: CASSPNDRVDAFF. Here the CDR3 DNA reads TGTGCCAGCTCACCGAACGACAGGGTAGACGCTTTCTTT.

In this sample, this clonotype turned up many times. CDR3 in DNA: TGCGCCAGCAGCCCGATCTTAAAGCACGGGGAGCTGTTTTTT. This translates into CASSPILKHGELFF. This chain joins TRBV4-1 and TRBJ2-2; D unresolved. CDR1 and CDR2 from the germline V gene are MGHRA and YSYEKL. The CDR3 covers 14 residues. Trimming stripped 4 bases from V and 7 bases from J, with 13 bases between.

This clonotype was detected a few times. A much larger clone differs from this one at a single base, so this may be a read error. The CDR3 ends on some other residue instead of the conserved phenylalanine or tryptophan, so this is likely a read error. The J gene is TRBJ1-2, the V gene TRBV20-1, with D possibly matching TRBD1 (5 bases). Germline CDR1 reads DFQATT; CDR2 reads SNEGSKA (reference sequence). Trimming stripped 3 bases from V and 0 bases from J, with 5 bases between. This CDR3 contains 12 residues. In DNA form, the CDR3 reads TGCAGTGCTAGGACAGCTAACTATGGCTACACCGTC. Translated: CSARTANYGYTV.

In this sample, this clonotype turned up many times. The CDR3 DNA is TGTGCCACATGGCCGGGACTCAACACCGGGGAGCTGTTTTTT. This codes for CATWPGLNTGELFF. This chain links TRBV5-5 with TRBJ2-2; D might be TRBD2 (6 bases). The germline gives CDR1 SGHKS, CDR2 YYEKEE (reference sequence). This CDR3 is built from 14 residues. V was clipped by 9 bases and J by 2 bases, with 14 bases between them.

This chain uses TRBV9 with TRBJ1-2; TRBD1 is a possible D gene (5 bases). With 1 base removed from V and 12 bases from J, the gap between germline ends came to 16 bases. The CDR3 is made up of 13 amino acids. Germline CDR1 and CDR2: SGDLS and YYNGEE. The CDR3 DNA reads TGTGCCAGCAGCGTAAGTCGAGGGGAGGATGACACCTTC. Translation: CASSVSRGEDDTF.

This clonotype showed up many times. The V call is TRBV4-1, the J call TRBJ2-1; D call uncertain. Trimming cost V 3 bases and J 8 bases, with 5 bases left between them. The CDR3 extends over 11 amino acids. CDR1 and CDR2 from the germline V gene are MGHRA and YSYEKL. CDR3 loop: CASSQTDEQFF. DNA of the CDR3: TGCGCCAGCAGCCAGACGGATGAGCAGTTCTTC.

This clonotype has at least ten counts. The CDR3 region is CASSQDGYGAGAYEQYF. The CDR3 DNA is TGTGCCAGCAGCCAAGATGGTTATGGGGCAGGCGCCTACGAGCAGTACTTC. The gene calls are TRBV3-1 and TRBJ2-7; maybe TRBD1 (5 bases). Germline-derived CDR1 and CDR2 are LGHDT and YNNKEL (reference sequence). Trimming cost V 0 bases and J 2 bases, with 17 bases left between them. The CDR3 spans 17 residues.

This clonotype was counted many times. This chain uses TRBV20-1 with TRBJ1-2; possible D gene TRBD1, 5 bases. V was trimmed by 3 bases and J by 4 bases, leaving 18 bases between them. Per the germline V gene, CDR1 is DFQATT and CDR2 is SNEGSKA (reference sequence). The CDR3 length is 15 residues. The CDR3 region has the DNA TGCAGTGCTAGTGAGACTGGTGGGACGGGCTATGGCTACACCTTC. This gives the protein CSASETGGTGYGYTF.

The table lists this clonotype with many counts. The rearrangement uses TRBV20-1 and TRBJ2-3; a weak D match, TRBD1 (5 bases). Looked up from germline, CDR1 is DFQATT and CDR2 is SNEGSKA (reference sequence). The CDR3 is 12 amino acids. CDR3 amino acids: CSIQGGTDTQYF. The CDR3 DNA reads as TGCTCTATCCAGGGTGGCACAGATACGCAGTATTTT.

This clonotype was observed at least ten times. This rearrangement joins TRBV28 to TRBJ2-3; 10 bases fit TRBD2. CDR1 is MDHEN and CDR2 is SYDVKM in the germline V gene. The CDR3 extends over 17 amino acids. The trim removed 2 bases at V and 5 bases at J, leaving 10 bases unmatched. Here the CDR3 reads CASSLLDSGGMRDTQYF. The CDR3 nucleotides are TGTGCCAGCAGTTTACTCGATAGCGGGGGGATGAGAGATACGCAGTATTTT.

This clonotype is medium-sized in the sample. This chain uses TRBV29-1 with TRBJ2-7, with 7 bases identical to TRBD1. V lost 3 bases to trimming and J lost 1 base; unmatched junction nucleotides: 6. CDR1 is SQVTM, CDR2 ANQGSEA, per germline. This CDR3 comprises 14 residues. CDR3 DNA sequence: TGCAGCGTTGAGGGGACAGCTTTTTCCTACGAGCAGTACTTC. Its protein product is CSVEGTAFSYEQYF.

This clonotype has a count of ten or more. J is TRBJ2-5 and V is TRBV15; 10 bases are a match to TRBD1. Germline CDR1 reads LNHNV; CDR2 reads YYDKDF (reference sequence). With V trimmed by 2 bases and J by 5 bases, 2 bases remained unmatched. The CDR3 sequence is 14 residues long. The CDR3 loop reads CATSRRTGGETQYF. The DNA of the CDR3 is TGTGCCACCAGCAGACGGACAGGGGGGGAGACCCAGTACTTC.

This clonotype was observed many times. This chain uses TRBV2 with TRBJ2-1; D assignment may be TRBD1 or TRBD2 (5 bases each). The CDR3 is made up of 14 amino acids. Looked up from germline, CDR1 is SNHLY and CDR2 is FYNNEI. V was shortened by 7 bases and J by 0 bases, with 10 bases between the two germline ends. CDR3 nucleotides: TGTGCCAGCACCCCCGGGACCTCCTACAATGAGCAGTTCTTC. This translates into CASTPGTSYNEQFF.

The sample holds many counts of this clonotype. In DNA, the CDR3 is TGTGCCAGCAGGAAACAGGGGGCGGGCGAGCAGTACTTC. Its protein product is CASRKQGAGEQYF. The gene calls are TRBV12-3 or TRBV12-4 and TRBJ2-7, with 9 bases identical to TRBD1. V shed 6 bases and J 6 bases; nucleotides not matched to a gene: 6. This CDR3 is built from 13 residues.

The table lists this clonotype with many counts. The J gene is TRBJ1-5, the V gene TRBV20-1; 7 bases align to TRBD1. The length of the CDR3 is 13 residues. Germline CDR1 reads DFQATT; CDR2 reads SNEGSKA (reference sequence). Trimming at V came to 4 bases and at J to 6 bases, leaving 6 bases not matched to a gene. The CDR3 DNA follows: TGCAGTGCTAACACAGGGGTAGGTCAGCCCCAGCATTTT. Translation gives CSANTGVGQPQHF.

This clonotype was seen repeatedly, ten times or more. The V call is TRBV29-1, the J call TRBJ2-2, with D perhaps TRBD1 or TRBD2 (6 bases each). The CDR3 loop spans 14 amino acids. The V end was cut by 3 bases, the J end by 6 bases, with 14 bases between. Germline V gene data show CDR1 as SQVTM and CDR2 as ANQGSEA. CDR3: CSVDERRGAGELFF. CDR3 sequence (DNA): TGCAGCGTTGATGAGCGAAGGGGGGCCGGGGAGCTGTTTTTT.

The J gene is TRBJ2-7, the V gene TRBV20-1, with 8 positions matching TRBD2. CDR1 and CDR2 (germline): DFQATT, SNEGSKA (reference sequence). The CDR3 has 15 amino acids. Trimming took 6 bases from V and 5 from J; bases not matched to a gene: 15. CDR3 nucleotides: TGCAGTGCCGAGGACGGGGGGGCTGGTACGGACGAGCAGTACTTC. Translating gives CSAEDGGAGTDEQYF.

Many counts were recorded for this clonotype. The chain combines TRBV4-1 with TRBJ1-1, with 10 nucleotides matching TRBD1. Germline lookup yields CDR1 MGHRA and CDR2 YSYEKL. Trimming cost V 3 bases and J 4 bases; bases outside gene matches: 2. CDR3 length equals 14 residues. CDR3: CASSQGQGITEAFF. The CDR3 DNA follows: TGCGCCAGCAGCCAGGGACAGGGGATCACTGAAGCTTTCTTT.

This clonotype was seen repeatedly, ten times or more. The CDR3 reads CASSPGREHQPQHF. CDR3 sequence (DNA): TGTGCCAGCAGCCCGGGACGGGAACATCAGCCCCAGCATTTT. The chain is built from TRBV7-9 and TRBJ1-5; the D gene is possibly TRBD1 (5 bases). V was shortened by 5 bases and J by 5 bases, with 13 bases between the two germline ends. The CDR3 contains 14 residues. In germline, CDR1 is SEHNR, CDR2 FQNEAQ (reference sequence).

In its sample, this clonotype was seen many times. The genes are TRBV7-2 and TRBJ1-5, with D perhaps TRBD1 (6 bases). V gave up 4 bases and J gave up 1 base, with 11 bases separating them. The CDR3 extends over 15 amino acids. The germline CDR1 and CDR2 sequences are SGHTA and FQGNSA. DNA for the CDR3: TGTGCCAGCAGCTCCAGGGGAAACAGCAATCAGCCCCAGCATTTT. Encoded protein: CASSSRGNSNQPQHF. Variable domain in full (rest from reference TRBV7-2 and TRBJ1-5): GAGVSQSPSNKVTEKGKDVELRCDPISGHTALYWYRQSLGQGLEFLIYFQGNSAPDKSGLPSDRFSAERTGGSVSTLTIQRTQQEDSAVYLCASSSRGNSNQPQHFGDGTRLSIL.